One sample yielded the 19 T cell receptor beta chains listed below, sequenced in a study of T cells in localized non-small cell lung cancer. The protocol was immunoSEQ multiplex PCR, while the TCRdb copy is restricted to in-frame clones and leaves out a portion. Among tens of thousands of clones listed, roughly 94% were seen once. Source: peripheral blood, taken before any cancer treatment. The source of these receptors is a woman between 35 and 70 years old with stage I lung adenocarcinoma.

A remark on this clone: This same CDR3 is encoded by further DNA sequences in the sample. V gene TRBV29-1 combines with J gene TRBJ1-4; the match to TRBD1 covers 10 bases. J gave up 7 bases and V 1 base, and 9 bases lay outside the gene matches. Germline values: CDR1 SQVTM, CDR2 ANQGSEA. The CDR3 covers 16 residues. The CDR3 region is CSVEVGTGVRGEKLFF. The CDR3 DNA reads as TGCAGCGTTGAAGTGGGGACAGGGGTACGAGGTGAAAAACTGTTTTTT.

The J gene is TRBJ1-1, the V gene TRBV29-1; tentative D call: TRBD1 (5 bases). The CDR3 spans 12 residues. V dropped 1 base and J dropped 9 bases, with 12 bases sitting between them. Germline CDR1 and CDR2: SQVTM and ANQGSEA. CDR3 nucleotides: TGCAGCGTTGAAGTGTCAGGGCCGCAAGCTTTCTTT. Amino acid sequence: CSVEVSGPQAFF.

V and J are TRBV5-1 and TRBJ2-7; a possible D gene is TRBD1 (6 bases). The length of the CDR3 is 13 residues. The ends were cut back, 4 bases at V and 0 bases at J, with 8 bases in the middle. The germline gives CDR1 SGHRS, CDR2 YFSETQ. For the CDR3, the DNA is TGCGCCAGCAGCCCGGACAGCTCCTACGAGCAGTACTTC. Amino acids: CASSPDSSYEQYF.

The J gene is TRBJ2-6, the V gene TRBV23-1; unclear D gene. TRBV23-1 qualifies as an ORF whose function is uncertain. Trimming shortened V by 4 bases and J by 0 bases, and 16 bases separated the two germline ends. The CDR3 is 18 amino acids. The CDR3: CASSRGSLEYSGANVLTF. For the CDR3, the DNA is TGCGCCAGCAGTCGGGGTTCTTTGGAGTACTCTGGGGCCAACGTCCTGACTTTC.

This sequence joins TRBV27 and TRBJ1-2, with unresolved D. CDR3 length: 13 residues. V was trimmed by 7 bases and J by 4 bases, leaving 13 bases between them. CDR1 is MNHEY, CDR2 SMNVEV, per germline (reference sequence). The DNA for the CDR3 is TGTGCCAGCAAAGTCTCCGGCGGCTATGGCTACACCTTC. This encodes CASKVSGGYGYTF.

This rearrangement joins TRBV28 to TRBJ2-7; the D gene is possibly TRBD2 (6 bases). The germline gives CDR1 MDHEN, CDR2 SYDVKM. V shed 11 bases and J shed 3 bases, with 14 bases lying between them. CDR3 length equals 12 residues. The CDR3 here is CAPGRIYYEQYF. The CDR3 DNA is TGTGCCCCGGGGAGGATTTACTACGAGCAGTACTTC.

J is TRBJ1-1 and V is TRBV11-3; D perhaps matches TRBD1 (5 bases). The CDR3 spans 15 residues. Trimming removed 6 bases from V and 6 bases from J, with 20 bases in between. Per germline, CDR1 SGHNT and CDR2 YENEEA. This chain's CDR3 is CASRRRDSKRAEAFF. CDR3 DNA: TGTGCCAGCAGACGACGGGACTCTAAAAGGGCTGAAGCTTTCTTT.

The J gene is TRBJ1-1, the V gene TRBV28; the D gene is possibly TRBD1 (5 bases). V lost 2 bases to trimming and J lost 1 base, with 17 bases between them. CDR1 and CDR2 (germline): MDHEN, SYDVKM. This CDR3 comprises 17 residues. As DNA, the CDR3 is TGTGCCAGCAGTTTAAATTATCCGGGGCAGCCGAACACTGAAGCTTTCTTT. It codes for CASSLNYPGQPNTEAFF.

The chain recombines TRBV7-2 with TRBJ1-3; D unresolved. The CDR3 spans 13 residues. V was pared by 10 bases and J by 1 base, with 11 bases between. Germline lookup yields CDR1 SGHTA and CDR2 FQGNSA. CDR3 region: CATASISGNTIYF. The CDR3 nucleotides read TGTGCCACAGCTTCTATATCTGGAAACACCATATATTTT.

This chain uses TRBV4-3 with TRBJ1-2; 10 bases map to TRBD1. The CDR3 has 19 amino acids. The trim removed 0 bases at V and 6 bases at J, leaving 16 bases unmatched. CDR1 is LGHNA and CDR2 is YSLEER in the germline V gene. The CDR3 bases are TGCGCCAGCAGCCAAGAAGTTGTGTTCTATGGACAGGGGGAAAATGGCTACACCTTC. Translated: CASSQEVVFYGQGENGYTF.

The genes are TRBV19 and TRBJ2-7, with 9 nucleotides matching TRBD1. The CDR3 has 14 amino acids. CDR1 is LNHDA, CDR2 SQIVND, per germline (reference sequence). The ends lost 9 bases at V and 3 bases at J; junction bases unmatched: 9. CDR3 bases: TGTGCCAGCGCCTTTACAGGGGGCCACTACGAGCAGTACTTC. Protein sequence: CASAFTGGHYEQYF.

V gene TRBV4-3 combines with J gene TRBJ2-5, with unresolved D. The CDR3 loop spans 12 amino acids. In germline, CDR1 is LGHNA, CDR2 YSLEER. V lost 0 bases and J lost 8, with 7 bases in between. The CDR3 region has the DNA TGCGCCAGCAGCCAAGATCTTACAACCCAGTACTTC. Translation gives CASSQDLTTQYF.

This clone was recorded once. The rearrangement links TRBV6-1 to TRBJ1-2; D is uncertain. CDR1 and CDR2 from the germline V gene are MNHNS and SASEGT. There are 13 residues in the CDR3. With 5 bases removed from V and 6 bases from J, the gap between germline ends came to 13 bases. As DNA, the CDR3 is TGTGCCAGCAGTCCCGGGAGCTGGGATGGCTACACCTTC. Translated: CASSPGSWDGYTF.

J is TRBJ2-5 and V is TRBV10-2; the match to TRBD2 covers 13 bases. CDR3 size: 18 residues. Germline V lookup: CDR1 WSHSY, CDR2 SAAADI. As DNA, the CDR3 is TGCGCTGCCGCCGGGACTAGCGGGGTTTTTGGGTACCAAGAGACCCAGTACTTC. Residues: CAAAGTSGVFGYQETQYF.

CDR3 in DNA: TGTGCCAGCAGCTTCCCCGGCAGGGCCAGCTCTGGAAACACCATATATTTT. Its protein is CASSFPGRASSGNTIYF. The chain employs TRBV7-9 and TRBJ1-3; a possible D gene is TRBD1 (5 bases). Germline V lookup: CDR1 SEHNR, CDR2 FQNEAQ (reference sequence). Deletions cut 3 bases from V and 0 bases from J, with 15 bases between. The CDR3 consists of 17 residues.

V is TRBV5-1 and J is TRBJ1-1; D is possibly TRBD1 (5 bases). The V and J ends lost 0 bases and 0 bases respectively, with 6 bases between them. CDR3 length: 14 residues. Germline V gives CDR1 SGHRS, CDR2 YFSETQ. For the CDR3, the DNA is TGCGCCAGCAGCTTGGACAGGCTGAACACTGAAGCTTTCTTT. As protein: CASSLDRLNTEAFF.

The chain links TRBV7-2 to TRBJ2-5, with D possibly matching TRBD2 (6 bases). V was shortened by 5 bases and J by 4 bases, with 11 bases between the two germline ends. The CDR3 sequence is 13 residues long. Germline V gives CDR1 SGHTA, CDR2 FQGNSA. CDR3 region: CASSPTRSETQYF. The CDR3 bases are TGTGCCAGCAGCCCGACTAGGTCAGAGACCCAGTACTTC.

This clone was found once. This sequence joins TRBV10-3 and TRBJ1-2; TRBD1 might be the D (5 bases). Trimming removed 9 bases at V and 7 bases at J, with 24 bases between. CDR3 length equals 15 residues. Per germline, CDR1 ENHRY and CDR2 SYGVKD. CDR3 region: CAMTPDNSEIFGYTF. Here the CDR3 DNA reads TGTGCCATGACCCCGGACAACTCAGAAATTTTTGGCTACACCTTC.

This chain joins TRBV7-2 and TRBJ1-1; no reliable D call. Germline CDR1 and CDR2: SGHTA and FQGNSA. The germline V and J ends were trimmed by 5 bases and 0 bases, with 7 bases remaining between them. This CDR3 is 13 amino acids long. DNA of the CDR3: TGTGCCAGCAGCCGGCAAATGAACACTGAAGCTTTCTTT. Translating it yields CASSRQMNTEAFF.